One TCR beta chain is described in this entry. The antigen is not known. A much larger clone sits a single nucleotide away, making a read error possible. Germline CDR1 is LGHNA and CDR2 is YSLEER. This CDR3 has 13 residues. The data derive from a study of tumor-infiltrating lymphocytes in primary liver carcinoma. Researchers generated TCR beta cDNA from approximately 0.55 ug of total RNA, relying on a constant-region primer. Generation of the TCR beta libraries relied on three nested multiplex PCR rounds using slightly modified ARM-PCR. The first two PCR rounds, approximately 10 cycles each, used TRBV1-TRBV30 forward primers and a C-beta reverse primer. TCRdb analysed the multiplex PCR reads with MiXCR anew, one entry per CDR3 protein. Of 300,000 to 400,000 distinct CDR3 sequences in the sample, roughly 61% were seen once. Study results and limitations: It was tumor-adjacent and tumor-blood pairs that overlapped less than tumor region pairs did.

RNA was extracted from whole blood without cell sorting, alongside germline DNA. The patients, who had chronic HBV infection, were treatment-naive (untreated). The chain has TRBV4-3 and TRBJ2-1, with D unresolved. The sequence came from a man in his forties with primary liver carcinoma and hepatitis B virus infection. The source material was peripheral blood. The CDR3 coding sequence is TGCGCCAGCAGCCAAGATAGGAACAATGAGCAGCTCTTC. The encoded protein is CASSQDRNNEQLF.